The 15 T cell receptor beta chains listed next were all sequenced from one sample in a study of CD8 T cells in ankylosing spondylitis. TCRdb passed the 5' RACE reads through MiXCR, listing each CDR3 protein once. The table lists fewer than 200,000 distinct CDR3 sequences, 15% to 20% of them singletons, with roughly 4.5% in the top ten. Sequencing was performed on blood, either unsorted or a sorted T cell fraction (not recorded which). The receptor set was obtained from a male donor between 5 and 35 years old with ankylosing spondylitis or in good health (not recorded which).

This clonotype was seen many times. The genes are TRBV20-1 and TRBJ1-2, with a weak D call TRBD1 (6 bases). Germline lookup yields CDR1 DFQATT and CDR2 SNEGSKA (reference sequence). This CDR3 is 12 amino acids long. V was cut by 6 bases and J by 3 bases, with 11 bases left in between. Here the CDR3 DNA reads TGCAGTGCCCAGGGGCAGGACTATGGCTACACCTTC. Protein product: CSAQGQDYGYTF.

In its sample, this clonotype was seen many times. The chain has TRBV24-1 and TRBJ2-3, with a possible D match to TRBD1 (5 bases). Germline V CDR1 and CDR2: KGHDR, SFDVKD. Deletions cut 1 base from V and 2 bases from J, with 6 bases between. This CDR3 has 14 residues. CDR3 in DNA: TGTGCCACCAGTGATTTAGGGGTCACAGATACGCAGTATTTT. Protein: CATSDLGVTDTQYF.

This clonotype was counted many times. The chain joins TRBV5-5 to TRBJ2-1, with D possibly TRBD1 on 6 matching bases. V gave up 4 bases and J gave up 10 bases, with 15 bases separating them. This CDR3 spans 13 amino acids. CDR1 is SGHKS and CDR2 is YYEKEE in the germline V gene (reference sequence). This CDR3 reads CASSLTGDEEQFF. In DNA, the CDR3 is TGTGCCAGCAGCCTGACAGGAGATGAGGAGCAGTTCTTC.

This clonotype has ten or more counts. The J gene is TRBJ1-2, the V gene TRBV4-2; 10 positions match TRBD1. The CDR3 covers 14 residues. Looked up from germline, CDR1 is LGHNA and CDR2 is YNFKEQ. Trimming took 4 bases from V and 5 from J; bases not matched to a gene: 4. The CDR3 coding sequence is TGTGCCAGCAGCCGGGACAGGGGACAATATGGCTACACCTTC. This translates into CASSRDRGQYGYTF.

This clonotype was counted many times. The chain uses TRBV12-3 or TRBV12-4 and TRBJ2-7, with D hard to call. The CDR3 contains 12 residues. The ends were cut back, 3 bases at V and 6 bases at J, with 9 bases in the middle. The CDR3 sequence is CASSFAPSEQYF. The CDR3 nucleotides are TGTGCCAGCAGTTTTGCGCCCAGCGAGCAGTACTTC.

The J gene is TRBJ2-3, the V gene TRBV5-4; D is perhaps TRBD1 (7 bases). The CDR3 is 14 amino acids. V was clipped by 3 bases and J by 4 bases, with 12 bases between them. Germline values: CDR1 SGHNT, CDR2 YYREEE (reference sequence). CDR3 in amino acids: CASSSTRGPDTQYF. CDR3 DNA sequence: TGTGCCAGCAGCTCGACTAGGGGGCCAGATACGCAGTATTTT.

This clonotype came up many times. The chain combines TRBV18 with TRBJ2-7; D might be TRBD2 (5 bases). Germline assignment: CDR1 KGHSH and CDR2 LQKENI. The CDR3 is 15 amino acids. V dropped 2 bases and J dropped 3 bases, with 14 bases sitting between them. The CDR3 DNA reads as TGTGCCAGCTCACCAGAGAAGAGGGTACTCTACGAGCAGTACGTC. It codes for CASSPEKRVLYEQYV.

This clonotype turned up a few times. This sequence joins TRBV7-3 and TRBJ2-7; D might be TRBD2 (6 bases). The V gene's germline CDR1 is SGHTA and CDR2 FQGTGA. V shed 4 bases and J shed 6 bases, with 22 bases lying between them. The CDR3 extends over 16 amino acids. The chain's CDR3 is CASSSGVGSSIGEQYF. CDR3 sequence (DNA): TGTGCCAGCAGCTCGGGTGTCGGGAGTTCTATAGGCGAGCAGTACTTC.

This clonotype was seen only a few times. The rearrangement joins TRBV20-1 to TRBJ2-1, with unresolved D. The CDR3 consists of 10 residues. The V and J ends lost 6 bases and 7 bases respectively, with 7 bases between them. Per the germline V gene, CDR1 is DFQATT and CDR2 is SNEGSKA (reference sequence). The CDR3 DNA reads as TGCAGTGCAACCTGGAATGAGCAGTTCTTC. Its protein product is CSATWNEQFF.

Comment on this clonotype: At one of its ends the junction is not consistent with the germline gene, which may arise from a read error. J is TRBJ2-1 and V is TRBV6-2 or TRBV6-3; D gene ambiguous. This CDR3 has 18 residues. CDR1 and CDR2 from the germline V gene are MNHEY and SVGEGT. CDR3 region: CASSDSNLKRRSYNEQFF. The CDR3 DNA is TGTGCCAGCAGTGACTCAAATTTAAAGCGTCGGTCCTACAATGAGCAGTTCTTC.

This clonotype was detected many times. The CDR3 loop reads CASSLGTPYEQYF. The CDR3 DNA reads TGTGCCAGCAGCTTAGGGACCCCTTACGAGCAGTACTTC. V and J are TRBV7-2 and TRBJ2-7; D is unresolved. The CDR3 covers 13 residues. Germline V gene lookup returns CDR1 SGHTA and CDR2 FQGNSA. The V and J ends lost 1 base and 4 bases respectively, with 8 bases between them.

This clonotype was recorded many times. The J gene is TRBJ1-4, the V gene TRBV27; tentative D call: TRBD1 (6 bases). The CDR3 loop spans 17 amino acids. The germline gives CDR1 MNHEY, CDR2 SMNVEV (reference sequence). V lost 3 bases, J lost 0 bases, and 14 bases lay in between. CDR3: CASSFGGPGATNEKLFF. CDR3 nucleotide sequence: TGTGCCAGCAGTTTTGGGGGCCCGGGTGCAACTAATGAAAAACTGTTTTTT. Full variable domain (outside the CDR3, taken from reference TRBV27 and TRBJ1-4): EAQVTQNPRYLITVTGKKLTVTCSQNMNHEYMSWYRQDPGLGLRQIYYSMNVEVTDKGDVPEGYKVSRKEKRNFPLILESPSPNQTSLYFCASSFGGPGATNEKLFFGSGTQLSVL.

The chain has TRBV7-2 and TRBJ1-1, with D tentatively TRBD1 (6 bases). This CDR3 contains 16 residues. Trimming pared 5 bases from V and 3 bases from J, leaving 19 bases between. CDR1 and CDR2 (germline): SGHTA, FQGNSA. The CDR3 region is CASSRDWGAADTEAFF. The CDR3 nucleotides are TGTGCCAGCAGCCGCGACTGGGGGGCGGCTGACACTGAAGCTTTCTTT.

This clonotype has ten or more counts. CDR3 bases: TGTGCCAGCAGTCCAACTAGCGGGGCCCAAGAGACCCAGTACTTC. As protein: CASSPTSGAQETQYF. V gene TRBV6-5 combines with J gene TRBJ2-5, with 10 nucleotides matching TRBD2. CDR1 is MNHEY and CDR2 is SVGAGI in the germline V gene. CDR3 length: 15 residues. The V segment lost 5 bases and the J segment 1 base; nucleotides outside the gene matches: 4.

V and J are TRBV5-1 and TRBJ2-1; 7 nucleotides agree with TRBD1. This CDR3 has 15 residues. J was trimmed by 0 bases and V by 2 bases; bases with no gene match: 2. Germline CDR1 SGHRS, CDR2 YFSETQ. The CDR3 nucleotides read TGCGCCAGCAGCTTTTGGGACAGCTCCTACAATGAGCAGTTCTTC. This encodes CASSFWDSSYNEQFF.